This entry concerns a single T cell receptor beta chain. This record comes from a study of control samples from healthy donors and cancer patients. The data were produced by immunoSEQ multiplex PCR, yet TCRdb's version contains in-frame clones alone and is incomplete. The sample carries 80,000 or so clones, 85% to 95% recorded once. The J segment lost 1 base and the V segment lost 4 bases, leaving 2 bases of the junction unmatched. This CDR3 region has 14 residues. CDR1 is SNHLY, CDR2 FYNNEI, per germline. The origin of this receptor is a middle-aged woman in good health. This chain uses TRBV2 with TRBJ2-3; 7 nucleotides match TRBD2. Sequencing used blood. CDR3 region: CASSVSGGTDTQYF. The CDR3 nucleotides read TGTGCCAGCAGTGTAAGCGGGGGCACAGATACGCAGTATTTT.